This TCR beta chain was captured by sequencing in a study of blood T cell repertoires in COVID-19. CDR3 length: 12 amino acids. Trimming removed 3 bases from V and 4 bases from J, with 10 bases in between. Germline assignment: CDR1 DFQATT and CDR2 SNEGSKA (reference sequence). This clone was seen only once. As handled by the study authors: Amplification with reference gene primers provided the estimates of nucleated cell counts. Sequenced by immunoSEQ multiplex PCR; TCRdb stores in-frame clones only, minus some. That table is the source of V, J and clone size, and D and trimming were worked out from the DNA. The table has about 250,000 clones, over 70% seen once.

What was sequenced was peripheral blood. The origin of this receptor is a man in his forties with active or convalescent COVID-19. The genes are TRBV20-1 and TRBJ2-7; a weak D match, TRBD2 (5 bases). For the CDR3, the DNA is TGCAGTGCTAGTGACGGGGTATACGAGCAGTACTTC. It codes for CSASDGVYEQYF.